This T cell receptor (beta chain) was captured by sequencing in a study of blood T cell repertoires in COVID-19. Background on the study: The United States, Italy and Spain provided the acute and convalescent COVID-19 samples.

Recruits, aged about 18 to 95 years, lived in 24 US areas. Trimming took 2 bases from V and 7 from J, leaving 17 bases between them. CDR1 ENHRY and CDR2 SYGVKD come from the germline V gene. The CDR3 is made up of 15 amino acids. This clone was found once. The protocol was immunoSEQ multiplex PCR, while the TCRdb copy is restricted to in-frame clones and leaves out a portion. Of roughly 170,000 clones listed, more than 80% were seen once; the top ten hold around 12%. This rearrangement joins TRBV10-3 to TRBJ1-2, with D possibly matching TRBD1 (5 bases). The source of this sequence is a man aged 50-60 years who had recovered from COVID-19. Material for sequencing was PBMCs or T cells enriched from blood (not recorded which). CDR3 amino acids: CAISERQGTLVGYTF. The CDR3, as DNA: TGTGCCATCAGTGAGAGGCAGGGCACCTTAGTTGGCTACACCTTC.